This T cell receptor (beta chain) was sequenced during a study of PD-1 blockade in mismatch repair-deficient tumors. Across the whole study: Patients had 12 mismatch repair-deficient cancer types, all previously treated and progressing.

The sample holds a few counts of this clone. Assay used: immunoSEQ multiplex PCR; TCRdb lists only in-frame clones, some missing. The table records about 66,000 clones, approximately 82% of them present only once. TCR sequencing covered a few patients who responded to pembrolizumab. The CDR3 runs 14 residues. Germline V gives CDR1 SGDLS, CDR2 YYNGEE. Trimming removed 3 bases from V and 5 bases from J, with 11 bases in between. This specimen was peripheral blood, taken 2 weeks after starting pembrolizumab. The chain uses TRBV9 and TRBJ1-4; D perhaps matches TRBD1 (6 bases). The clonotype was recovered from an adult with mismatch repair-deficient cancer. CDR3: CASSAQGLNEKLFF. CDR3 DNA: TGTGCCAGCAGCGCTCAGGGGCTAAATGAAAAACTGTTTTTT.